The 5 T cell receptor beta chains below all came from one sample that was sequenced in a study of T-cell reconstitution after alpha-beta-depleted transplantation in children. Library preparation (for TCRbeta) was performed with unique molecular identifiers. MiXCR, run by TCRdb on the PCR reads, gives a single entry per CDR3 protein. The sample carries approximately 240,000 distinct CDR3 sequences, about 9.6% recorded once. Sequencing was performed on PBMCs from the stem cell graft donor, taken from the stem cell graft. The receptor source for this set is a human donor who donated a stem cell graft to a child with SCID.

This clonotype came up many times. The rearrangement links TRBV6-5 to TRBJ2-7, with 9 bases matching TRBD2. The CDR3 runs 15 residues. Germline assignment: CDR1 MNHEY and CDR2 SVGAGI. Trimming at V came to 2 bases and at J to 4 bases, leaving 6 bases not matched to a gene. This CDR3 is CASSYRLADWYEQYF. The CDR3 region has the DNA TGTGCCAGCAGTTACAGACTAGCGGACTGGTACGAGCAGTACTTC.

This clonotype came up many times. The rearrangement links TRBV7-9 to TRBJ1-6, with no clear D. The CDR3 extends over 14 amino acids. Trimming stripped 5 bases from V and 3 bases from J, with 8 bases between. CDR1 is SEHNR and CDR2 is FQNEAQ in the germline V gene (reference sequence). As DNA, the CDR3 is TGTGCCAGCAGCCCCTCCTACTATAATTCACCCCTCCACTTT. Its translation: CASSPSYYNSPLHF.

This clonotype has just a few counts. The J gene is TRBJ1-5, the V gene TRBV3-1, with TRBD1 matching 7 bases. Per the germline V gene, CDR1 is LGHDT and CDR2 is YNNKEL (reference sequence). Trimming cost V 4 bases and J 9 bases; bases outside gene matches: 15. The CDR3 is 16 amino acids. As DNA, the CDR3 is TGTGCCAGCAGCCCCGGGAGGGGGCTGCGGCTCGGGCCCCAGCATTTT. It yields the protein CASSPGRGLRLGPQHF.

This clonotype was detected many times. This sequence joins TRBV29-1 and TRBJ1-1, with 7 bases fitting TRBD1. The J segment lost 0 bases and the V segment lost 6 bases, leaving 4 bases of the junction unmatched. Germline V gives CDR1 SQVTM, CDR2 ANQGSEA. The CDR3 totals 13 residues. The CDR3 is CSVQTGLNTEAFF. DNA for the CDR3: TGCAGCGTCCAGACAGGGCTGAACACTGAAGCTTTCTTT. Full variable domain (outside the CDR3, taken from reference TRBV29-1 and TRBJ1-1): SAVISQKPSRDICQRGTSLTIQCQVDSQVTMMFWYRQQPGQSLTLIATANQGSEATYESGFVIDKFPISRPNLTFSTLTVSNMSPEDSSIYLCSVQTGLNTEAFFGQGTRLTVV.

This clonotype was detected ten times or more. This rearrangement joins TRBV5-1 to TRBJ1-2; tentatively, D is TRBD1 (6 bases). This CDR3 spans 14 amino acids. Trimming stripped 4 bases from V and 4 bases from J, with 14 bases between. Germline CDR1 SGHRS, CDR2 YFSETQ. CDR3 loop: CASSRGGSGYGYTF. CDR3 DNA: TGCGCCAGCAGCAGAGGGGGTTCTGGCTATGGCTACACCTTC. Supplemented by reference TRBV5-1 and TRBJ1-2, the full variable domain reads KAGVTQTPRYLIKTRGQQVTLSCSPISGHRSVSWYQQTPGQGLQFLFEYFSETQRNKGNFPGRFSGRQFSNSRSEMNVSTLELGDSALYLCASSRGGSGYGYTFGSGTRLTVV.